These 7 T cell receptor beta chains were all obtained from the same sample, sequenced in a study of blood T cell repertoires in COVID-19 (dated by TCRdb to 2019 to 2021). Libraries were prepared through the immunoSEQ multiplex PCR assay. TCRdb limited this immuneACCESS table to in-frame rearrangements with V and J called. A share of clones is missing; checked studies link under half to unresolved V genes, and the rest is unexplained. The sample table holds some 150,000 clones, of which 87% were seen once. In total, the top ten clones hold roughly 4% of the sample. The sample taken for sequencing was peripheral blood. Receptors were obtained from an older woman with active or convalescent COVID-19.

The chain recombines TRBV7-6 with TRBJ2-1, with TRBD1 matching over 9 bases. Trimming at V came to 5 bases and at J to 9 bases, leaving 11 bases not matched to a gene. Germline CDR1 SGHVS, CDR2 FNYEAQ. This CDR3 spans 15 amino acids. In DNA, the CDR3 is TGTGCCAGCAGCCTTCCGGGACAGGGTTGGAGTGAGCAGTTCTTC. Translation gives CASSLPGQGWSEQFF. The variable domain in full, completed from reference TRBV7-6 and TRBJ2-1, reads GAGVSQSPRYKVTKRGQDVALRCDPISGHVSLYWYRQALGQGPEFLTYFNYEAQQDKSGLPNDRFSAERPEGSISTLTIQRTEQRDSAMYRCASSLPGQGWSEQFFGPGTRLTVL.

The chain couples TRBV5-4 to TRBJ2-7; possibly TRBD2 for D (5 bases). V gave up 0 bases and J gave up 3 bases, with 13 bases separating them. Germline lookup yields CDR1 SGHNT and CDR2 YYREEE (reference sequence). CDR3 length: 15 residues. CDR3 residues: CASSLGEGRGYEQYF. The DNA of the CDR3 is TGTGCCAGCAGCTTGGGAGAGGGTCGTGGCTACGAGCAGTACTTC.

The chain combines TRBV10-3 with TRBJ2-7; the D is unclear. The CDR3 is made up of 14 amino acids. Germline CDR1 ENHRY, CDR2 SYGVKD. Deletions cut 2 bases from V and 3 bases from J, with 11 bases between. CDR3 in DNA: TGTGCCATCAGTGAGAGCCAGGCGAACTACGAGCAGTACTTC. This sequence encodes CAISESQANYEQYF.

The CDR3 DNA reads as TGTGCCAGCAGCCAAGGAAGCGGGACCCCTGGTCTTCTATTTCGGGGGAACACTGAAGCTTTCTTT. It codes for CASSQGSGTPGLLFRGNTEAFF. The chain joins TRBV14 to TRBJ1-1; D is possibly TRBD1 (5 bases). The CDR3 length is 22 residues. V lost 1 base and J lost 1, with 31 bases in between. Germline V gene sequence: CDR1 SGHDN, CDR2 FVKESK. Combining the CDR3 with reference TRBV14 and TRBJ1-1 gives the whole variable domain EAGVTQFPSHSVIEKGQTVTLRCDPISGHDNLYWYRRVMGKEIKFLLHFVKESKQDESGMPNNRFLAERTGGTYSTLKVQPAELEDSGVYFCASSQGSGTPGLLFRGNTEAFFGQGTRLTVV.

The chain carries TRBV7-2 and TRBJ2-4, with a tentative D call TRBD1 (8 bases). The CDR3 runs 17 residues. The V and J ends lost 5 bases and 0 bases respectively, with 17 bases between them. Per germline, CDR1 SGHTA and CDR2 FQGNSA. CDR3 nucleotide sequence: TGTGCCAGCAGCCATTCGACAGGGGAGGGAGCCAAAAACATTCAGTACTTC. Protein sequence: CASSHSTGEGAKNIQYF.

The CDR3 reads CASSLALQGAKYF. Written as DNA, the CDR3 is TGTGCCAGCAGCTTAGCCCTACAGGGGGCGAAGTACTTC. The chain carries TRBV7-9 and TRBJ2-7, with TRBD1 matching 9 bases. Germline V gene data show CDR1 as SEHNR and CDR2 as FQNEAQ (reference sequence). CDR3 length: 13 residues. After removal of 0 bases from V and 11 bases from J, the junction contained 5 bases not matched to a gene.

The CDR3 loop is CAWSVGGGAADTQYF. CDR3 sequence (DNA): TGTGCCTGGAGTGTCGGCGGGGGGGCAGCAGATACGCAGTATTTT. This sequence joins TRBV30 and TRBJ2-3; 9 nucleotides align to TRBD2. The ends lost 0 bases at V and 4 bases at J; junction bases unmatched: 5. The germline CDR1 and CDR2 sequences are GTSNPN and SVGIG (reference sequence). There are 15 residues in the CDR3.